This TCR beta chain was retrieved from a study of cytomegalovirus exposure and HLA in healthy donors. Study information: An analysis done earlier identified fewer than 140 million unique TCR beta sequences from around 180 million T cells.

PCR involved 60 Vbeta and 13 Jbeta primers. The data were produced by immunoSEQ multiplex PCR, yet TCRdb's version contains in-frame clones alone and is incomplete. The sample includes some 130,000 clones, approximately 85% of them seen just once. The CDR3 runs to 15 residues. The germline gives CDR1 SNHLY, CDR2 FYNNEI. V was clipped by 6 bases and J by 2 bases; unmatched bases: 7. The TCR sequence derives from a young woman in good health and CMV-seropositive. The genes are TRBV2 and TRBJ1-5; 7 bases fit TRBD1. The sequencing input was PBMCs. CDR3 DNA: TGTGCCAGCAGGGGGCGAACAGGGGGCAATCAGCCCCAGCATTTT. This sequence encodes CASRGRTGGNQPQHF.